This TCR beta chain was sequenced in a study of OX40 agonist ivuxolimab in advanced cancers. Study results and limitations: Dose levels from 0.1 to 3.0 mg/kg saw CD4+ and CD8+ blood T cells expand clonally by week 6.

Measured with immunoSEQ multiplex PCR; TCRdb has only the in-frame clones, and not every one. The table records about 58,000 clones, roughly four fifths of them present only once. Only a few counts were recorded for this clone. Its antigen remains unknown. The CDR3 is 14 amino acids. J was trimmed by 4 bases and V by 2 bases; bases with no gene match: 6. CDR1 and CDR2 (germline): SQVTM, ANQGSEA. V usage is TRBV29-1 and J usage is TRBJ1-2, with TRBD1 matching over 8 bases. The sequencing used CD4+ or CD8+ T cells sorted from blood, collected in a trial of the OX40 agonist ivuxolimab. The clonotype originates from an adult with an advanced solid tumor such as melanoma, head and neck, liver or kidney cancer. The CDR3 is CSVEPGQEGYGYTF. CDR3 bases: TGCAGCGTTGAACCGGGACAGGAAGGCTATGGCTACACCTTC.